This T cell receptor (beta chain) was captured in a study of cytomegalovirus exposure and HLA in healthy donors. Turning to this clone: Antigen specificity is unknown.

Study-level findings and limits: In a later analysis, V- and J-gene trimming of beta chains associated with a DCLRE1C missense variant, replicated independently. Clonal expansion, a later analysis showed, was greater in HLA-associated TCR beta chains than in equally common others.

Researchers ran the PCR with 60 Vbeta and 13 Jbeta primers. The data were produced by immunoSEQ multiplex PCR, yet TCRdb's version contains in-frame clones alone and is incomplete. The sample lists around 150,000 clones, around 77% occurring once. CDR3 length: 13 amino acids. V shed 5 bases and J 4 bases; nucleotides not matched to a gene: 2. The V gene's germline CDR1 is WNHNN and CDR2 SYGVQD (reference sequence). The TCR was taken from a woman in her forties or fifties in good health and CMV-seronegative. Material: PBMCs. The chain carries TRBV10-1 and TRBJ1-5; 7 bases map to TRBD1. The CDR3 DNA reads TGCGCCAGCAGTTCGACAGGGAATCAGCCCCAGCATTTT. The encoded protein is CASSSTGNQPQHF.